What follows are 25 T cell receptor beta chains derived from one specimen sequenced in a study of blood T cell repertoires in COVID-19. Data came from immunoSEQ multiplex PCR; TCRdb stores just in-frame clones and leaves some out. This sample has 100,000 to 150,000 clones, with about 87% found just once. The sample was peripheral blood. All receptors derive from a man aged 50 to 60 with active COVID-19.

This chain connects TRBV29-1 to TRBJ1-2; no definite D call. The germline V and J ends were trimmed by 4 bases and 0 bases, with 9 bases remaining between them. Looked up from germline, CDR1 is SQVTM and CDR2 is ANQGSEA. The CDR3 is 13 amino acids. The DNA of the CDR3 is TGCAGCGTTGGGACTCCGACTAACTATGGCTACACCTTC. It translates to CSVGTPTNYGYTF.

The chain uses TRBV4-2 and TRBJ2-7, with a weak D call TRBD2 (5 bases). This CDR3 comprises 14 residues. The germline V gene has CDR1 LGHNA and CDR2 YNFKEQ. V was trimmed by 6 bases and J by 0 bases, leaving 12 bases between them. The chain's CDR3 is CASRPDSSSYEQYF. Written as DNA, the CDR3 is TGTGCCAGCAGACCGGACTCCTCCTCCTACGAGCAGTACTTC.

The CDR3 bases are TGCGCCAGCAGCCAAAACCGACAGGGGGGGGGCTACACCTTC. Protein: CASSQNRQGGGYTF. This chain joins TRBV4-3 and TRBJ1-2, with TRBD1 matching 9 bases. With V trimmed by 2 bases and J by 8 bases, 6 bases remained unmatched. Germline V gives CDR1 LGHNA, CDR2 YSLEER. The CDR3 is 14 amino acids.

The CDR3 protein is CASSRLANEQFF. The CDR3 DNA reads TGCGCCAGCAGCCGCCTAGCGAATGAGCAGTTCTTC. The V and J genes are TRBV4-1 and TRBJ2-1, with D perhaps TRBD2 (6 bases). Germline CDR1 is MGHRA and CDR2 is YSYEKL. Trimming removed 4 bases at V and 7 bases at J, with 8 bases between. This CDR3 has 12 residues.

The chain recombines TRBV7-7 with TRBJ2-3; 15 bases line up with TRBD2. V was clipped by 4 bases and J by 2 bases; unmatched bases: 4. Germline V lookup: CDR1 SSHAT, CDR2 FNYEAQ (reference sequence). The CDR3 is 17 amino acids. CDR3 DNA sequence: TGTGCCAGCAGCTCAGGGACTAGCGGGGGGTCCACAGATACGCAGTATTTT. It translates to CASSSGTSGGSTDTQYF.

This chain uses TRBV4-3 with TRBJ2-5, with 8 nucleotides matching TRBD2. Germline CDR1 reads LGHNA; CDR2 reads YSLEER. The V segment lost 3 bases and the J segment 4 bases; nucleotides outside the gene matches: 7. This CDR3 is built from 15 residues. The CDR3 loop reads CASSQSGGPGETQYF. The CDR3 DNA reads as TGCGCCAGCAGCCAGTCGGGGGGGCCTGGAGAGACCCAGTACTTC.

This clone was counted a few times. The genes are TRBV5-4 and TRBJ1-5, with 9 bases matching TRBD1. The V gene's germline CDR1 is SGHNT and CDR2 YYREEE (reference sequence). V was clipped by 0 bases and J by 7 bases; unmatched bases: 8. CDR3 size: 16 residues. CDR3 sequence reads: CASSLDSGQGGQPQHF. Here the CDR3 DNA reads TGTGCCAGCAGCTTGGATTCGGGACAGGGAGGCCAGCCCCAGCATTTT.

The chain couples TRBV7-2 to TRBJ1-2; 7 nucleotides agree with TRBD1. This CDR3 is 15 amino acids long. Trimming at V came to 1 base and at J to 5 bases, leaving 7 bases not matched to a gene. Germline V gene data show CDR1 as SGHTA and CDR2 as FQGNSA. In DNA, the CDR3 is TGTGCCAGCAGCTTAGGGGACAGAGAACTTTATGGCTACACCTTC. Translated, it gives CASSLGDRELYGYTF. The variable domain in full, with the rest retrieved from reference TRBV7-2 and TRBJ1-2, is GAGVSQSPSNKVTEKGKDVELRCDPISGHTALYWYRQSLGQGLEFLIYFQGNSAPDKSGLPSDRFSAERTGGSVSTLTIQRTQQEDSAVYLCASSLGDRELYGYTFGSGTRLTVV.

The chain employs TRBV6-2 or TRBV6-3 and TRBJ1-2; D not certain. The germline V and J ends were trimmed by 1 base and 0 bases, with 21 bases remaining between them. CDR3 size: 19 residues. Germline V lookup: CDR1 MNHEY, CDR2 SVGEGT. The CDR3 DNA reads as TGTGCCAGCAGTTACTACGTCCCCGATTCGCCACTTCCTAACTATGGCTACACCTTC. Translating gives CASSYYVPDSPLPNYGYTF.

This chain joins TRBV5-1 and TRBJ2-7; 10 positions agree with TRBD1. This CDR3 has 15 residues. Per germline, CDR1 SGHRS and CDR2 YFSETQ. V gave up 3 bases and J gave up 5 bases; unmatched junction bases: 8. Written as DNA, the CDR3 is TGCGCCAGCAGCTCACCGGGACAGGGGAAGGACGAGCAGTACTTC. The encoded protein is CASSSPGQGKDEQYF.

The V and J genes are TRBV19 and TRBJ1-2; D is perhaps TRBD1 (5 bases). The CDR3 sequence is 15 residues long. V lost 5 bases, J lost 1 base, and 14 bases lay in between. The germline gives CDR1 LNHDA, CDR2 SQIVND (reference sequence). CDR3: CASSPRQKVNYGYTF. As DNA, the CDR3 is TGTGCCAGTAGTCCTCGACAGAAAGTTAACTATGGCTACACCTTC.

V is TRBV9 and J is TRBJ1-3, with 9 positions matching TRBD1. The CDR3 extends over 20 amino acids. J gave up 1 base and V 1 base, and 15 bases lay outside the gene matches. Germline V CDR1 and CDR2: SGDLS, YYNGEE. CDR3 bases: TGTGCCAGCAGCGTATCTCGCCCCGGGACAGGGACGGGGTCTGGAAACACCATATATTTT. Encoded protein: CASSVSRPGTGTGSGNTIYF.

This chain connects TRBV6-5 to TRBJ1-5; 7 nucleotides line up with TRBD1. This CDR3 has 14 amino acids. V gave up 6 bases and J gave up 1 base; unmatched junction bases: 3. The germline gives CDR1 MNHEY, CDR2 SVGAGI. The CDR3 DNA reads TGTGCCAGCAGATCAGGGGGGAGCAATCAGCCCCAGCATTTT. It is translated as CASRSGGSNQPQHF.

This clone was found a few times. The chain combines TRBV7-9 with TRBJ1-2, with a tentative D call TRBD1 (5 bases). Germline loops: CDR1 SEHNR, CDR2 FQNEAQ (reference sequence). CDR3 length: 13 residues. Trimming stripped 4 bases from V and 9 bases from J, with 15 bases between. The CDR3 coding sequence is TGTGCCAGCAGCTCCCAGGGATTAGGGAGCTACACCTTC. Translating gives CASSSQGLGSYTF.

This clone was detected once. In DNA form, the CDR3 reads TGCGCCAGCAGCTATACTAGCGGGGGGTCCAATGAGCAGTTCTTC. Translated, it gives CASSYTSGGSNEQFF. The chain uses TRBV5-1 and TRBJ2-1, with 12 bases that match TRBD2. The CDR3 has 15 residues. V shed 3 bases and J 6 bases; nucleotides not matched to a gene: 4. The germline V gene encodes CDR1 SGHRS and CDR2 YFSETQ.

The rearrangement links TRBV6-5 to TRBJ1-4; the D gene is possibly TRBD1 (5 bases). Germline-derived CDR1 and CDR2 are MNHEY and SVGAGI. The CDR3 has 16 amino acids. The V end lost 2 bases, the J end lost 7 bases, and 17 bases lay between the germline ends. CDR3 coding DNA: TGTGCCAGCAGTTACGGCGGGACCGGTGGTAGTGAAAAACTGTTTTTT. Translating it yields CASSYGGTGGSEKLFF.

The chain has TRBV2 and TRBJ1-2; TRBD1 is a possible D gene (5 bases). V was clipped by 7 bases and J by 5 bases, with 20 bases between them. The V gene's germline CDR1 is SNHLY and CDR2 FYNNEI. The CDR3 runs 15 residues. The CDR3 protein is CASILDRTPNYGYTF. The CDR3 bases are TGTGCCAGCATTTTAGACAGAACCCCAAATTATGGCTACACCTTC.

This chain connects TRBV6-6 to TRBJ1-1, with D perhaps matching TRBD1 (6 bases). V lost 7 bases, J lost 1 base, and 13 bases lay in between. The V gene's germline CDR1 is MNHNY and CDR2 SVGAGI (reference sequence). The CDR3 extends over 14 amino acids. DNA of the CDR3: TGTGCCAGCAACAAGGGGGGGAAGAACACTGAAGCTTTCTTT. It encodes CASNKGGKNTEAFF.

Written as DNA, the CDR3 is TGTGCCAGCAGCTTTGTAGAGGTCGGGGAGCTGTTTTTT. Amino acids: CASSFVEVGELFF. The gene calls are TRBV7-9 and TRBJ2-2; D gene unclear. This CDR3 spans 13 amino acids. In germline, CDR1 is SEHNR, CDR2 FQNEAQ (reference sequence). V dropped 3 bases and J dropped 7 bases, with 9 bases sitting between them.

The V gene is TRBV30, the J gene TRBJ1-2; 8 bases agree with TRBD1. The CDR3 sequence is 15 residues long. V was clipped by 2 bases and J by 8 bases; unmatched bases: 13. Germline V gene lookup returns CDR1 GTSNPN and CDR2 SVGIG (reference sequence). The CDR3 spells CAWSPRLDREGGYTF. CDR3 nucleotides: TGTGCCTGGAGTCCCCGACTGGACAGGGAGGGAGGCTACACCTTC.

J is TRBJ2-7 and V is TRBV27; 14 positions match TRBD2. CDR3 length equals 17 residues. Trimming at V came to 5 bases and at J to 2 bases, leaving 8 bases not matched to a gene. The germline V gene has CDR1 MNHEY and CDR2 SMNVEV (reference sequence). The CDR3 sequence: CASSAPGLAGVTYEQYF. The CDR3 bases are TGTGCCAGCAGTGCCCCGGGACTAGCGGGGGTAACCTACGAGCAGTACTTC.

V and J are TRBV5-4 and TRBJ1-6; TRBD1 matches 8 bases. The CDR3 runs 14 residues. The V and J ends lost 3 bases and 8 bases, in that order; junction bases with no gene match: 4. Germline-derived CDR1 and CDR2 are SGHNT and YYREEE (reference sequence). The chain's CDR3 is CASSSGQGDSPLHF. CDR3 coding DNA: TGTGCCAGCAGCTCAGGACAGGGTGATTCACCCCTCCACTTT.

Remarks on this clone: Distinct nucleotide sequences in the sample also encode this CDR3. The chain uses TRBV19 and TRBJ2-5; TRBD1 matches at 11 bases. CDR1 LNHDA and CDR2 SQIVND come from the germline V gene (reference sequence). V dropped 5 bases and J dropped 4; count of bases not matched to a gene: 0. CDR3 size: 13 residues. The CDR3 reads CASSGTGGETQYF. The CDR3 DNA reads as TGTGCCAGTAGTGGGACAGGGGGAGAGACCCAGTACTTC.

The V gene is TRBV28, the J gene TRBJ1-4; no definite D call. Per germline, CDR1 MDHEN and CDR2 SYDVKM. The V end was cut by 6 bases, the J end by 1 base, with 6 bases between. This CDR3 is built from 13 residues. The CDR3 is CASRRQTNEKLFF. CDR3 nucleotides: TGTGCCAGCAGGAGACAAACTAATGAAAAACTGTTTTTT.

This sequence joins TRBV19 and TRBJ1-1; 7 bases are shared with TRBD1. V gave up 5 bases and J gave up 0 bases; unmatched junction bases: 6. Germline-derived CDR1 and CDR2 are LNHDA and SQIVND (reference sequence). The CDR3 loop spans 15 amino acids. DNA of the CDR3: TGTGCCAGTAGTCCGCGACAGGGAGTGAACACTGAAGCTTTCTTT. This sequence encodes CASSPRQGVNTEAFF.